This T cell receptor beta chain was profiled in a study of CD8 T cells in ankylosing spondylitis (TCRdb year 2017). The study in broad terms: To find TCR variants linked to disease, the study profiled T cell receptor beta repertoires in ankylosing spondylitis patients and healthy donors. In total, the full study cohort was made up of roughly 110 healthy donors and about two dozen ankylosing spondylitis patients. Samples of peripheral blood were taken, and for ankylosing spondylitis patients, synovial fluid was collected as well. General findings and caveats noted by the study authors: A TCR beta motif of several highly homologous amino acid variants appeared characteristic of blood from ankylosing spondylitis patients. Some motif variants had previously been reported in the synovial fluid and blood of reactive arthritis patients, which suggests shared mechanisms of disease initiation. The disease-linked clones were reported as significantly enriched in matched synovial fluid samples from ankylosing spondylitis patients. In peripheral blood, the disease-linked clones were found at relatively low frequencies and had a CD8+ phenotype.

V and J lose 3 bases and 2 bases, and a span of 12 bases separates them. Sequences SGHVS (CDR1) and FQNEAQ (CDR2) are obtained from the germline V gene. The CDR3 spans 15 residues, from the cysteine through the phenylalanine. Here the CDR3 DNA is all that survives: 45 bases in frame from base 1. Reads for this sample came from an Illumina HiSeq 2500. Quantitative 5'-RACE with molecular barcodes was the method used to prepare the TCR beta libraries. As for how the authors treated the data: To identify disease-linked TCR variants, a new computational method was used, one built on a probabilistic model of VDJ rearrangement. TCRdb redid the processing of the public reads, applying fastp at Q25 and MiXCR, and retained in-frame beta chains. Rows are combined by CDR3 protein, so each entry shows the most common genes and DNA. The V and J calls come from TCRdb's annotation, not from the publication. A total of some 90,000 distinct CDR3 sequences appear in this sample, roughly 27% of them only once. Approximately 59% of the sample comes from the top ten.

A remark on this clonotype: The target of this receptor is not known. Base-call qualities are not available, and no considerably larger clone is one nucleotide away.

The chain uses TRBV7-8 and TRBJ2-3, with a tentative D gene TRBD2 over 6 matching bases. This TCR came from a male donor with ankylosing spondylitis or in good health (not recorded which). Sequenced sample: blood, either unsorted or a sorted T cell fraction (not recorded which). The DNA reads TGTGCCAGCAGCTTCTACGGCGGGATCACAGATACGCAGTATTTT. Its amino acids are CASSFYGGITDTQYF.